Listed below are T cell receptor beta chains from one sample, sequenced in a study of blood T cell repertoires in COVID-19. Method: immunoSEQ multiplex PCR; TCRdb's copy keeps in-frame clones and lacks some. The sample includes fewer than 300,000 clones, approximately 85% of them seen just once. Source material: peripheral blood. Source of these receptors: a human donor with COVID-19, enrolled during active disease. The donor label of this sample is uncertain. Each CDR3 is given with its conserved first and last residue. A D gene is named only where the DNA matches it firmly. Clone size, where shown, is once, few, many, or a class for clones that have expanded.

CDR3 DNA: TGTGCCAGCAGGGGACAGGGGGCAACTAATGAAAAACTGTTTTTT
CDR3 protein: CASRGQGATNEKLFF
clone size: NA
D gene: TRBD1
J gene: TRBJ1-4
V gene: TRBV27
CDR3 length: 15

CDR3 DNA: TGCGCCAGCAGCTTGGGGCGGGAGGGCTCAGATACGCAGTATTTT
CDR3 protein: CASSLGREGSDTQYF
clone size: NA
D gene: TRBD2
J gene: TRBJ2-3
V gene: TRBV5-1
CDR3 length: 15

CDR3 DNA: TGTGCCAGCAGTCCCACCACAGGGGTAGGCTACACCTTC
CDR3 protein: CASSPTTGVGYTF
clone size: NA
D gene: TRBD1
J gene: TRBJ1-2
V gene: TRBV27
CDR3 length: 13

CDR3 DNA: TGTGCCAGCAGCGTCACTCATTTAGGGGTTCCAGGAAACACCATATATTTT
CDR3 protein: CASSVTHLGVPGNTIYF
clone size: NA
D gene: NA
J gene: TRBJ1-3
V gene: TRBV3-1/TRBV3-2
CDR3 length: 17

CDR3 DNA: TGTGCCAGCAGTTTAGACTTATTAAGCTCCTACAATGAGCAGTTCTTC
CDR3 protein: CASSLDLLSSYNEQFF
clone size: few
D gene: NA
J gene: TRBJ2-1
V gene: TRBV27
CDR3 length: 16

CDR3 DNA: TGTGCCAGCAGCTCTAATACGGGACAGGGGAATCAGCCCCAGCATTTT
CDR3 protein: CASSSNTGQGNQPQHF
clone size: few
D gene: TRBD1
J gene: TRBJ1-5
V gene: TRBV11-2
CDR3 length: 16

CDR3 DNA: TGTGCCAGCGGTAGCGGGAGTCCCTCCTACAATGAGCAGTTCTTC
CDR3 protein: CASGSGSPSYNEQFF
clone size: few
D gene: TRBD2
J gene: TRBJ2-1
V gene: TRBV6-5
CDR3 length: 15

CDR3 DNA: TGTGCCAGCAGTTCAAATAGACTAGTCACCGGGGAGCTGTTTTTT
CDR3 protein: CASSSNRLVTGELFF
clone size: NA
D gene: NA
J gene: TRBJ2-2
V gene: TRBV5-6
CDR3 length: 15

CDR3 DNA: TGTGCCAGCAGCACAAGCCCGAACGGAGAGCAAGAGACCCAGTACTTC
CDR3 protein: CASSTSPNGEQETQYF
clone size: NA
D gene: NA
J gene: TRBJ2-5
V gene: TRBV5-4
CDR3 length: 16

CDR3 DNA: TGTGCCAGCAGCTCGGGGAGCGGGTACAGCTCCTACGAGCAGTACTTC
CDR3 protein: CASSSGSGYSSYEQYF
clone size: few
D gene: NA
J gene: TRBJ2-7
V gene: TRBV7-2
CDR3 length: 16

CDR3 DNA: TGTGCCAGCAGCTCAGGGAGGGATAGCGGGAGGTACAATGAGCAGTTCTTC
CDR3 protein: CASSSGRDSGRYNEQFF
clone size: NA
D gene: TRBD2
J gene: TRBJ2-1
V gene: TRBV9
CDR3 length: 17

CDR3 DNA: TGTGCCAGCAGTTTATCCGACAGGGGACACAATCAGCCCCAGCATTTT
CDR3 protein: CASSLSDRGHNQPQHF
clone size: NA
D gene: TRBD1
J gene: TRBJ1-5
V gene: TRBV28
CDR3 length: 16

CDR3 DNA: TGTGCCAGCAGATTGGACCGTGGAGGAGAGACCCAGTACTTC
CDR3 protein: CASRLDRGGETQYF
clone size: NA
D gene: NA
J gene: TRBJ2-5
V gene: TRBV2
CDR3 length: 14

CDR3 DNA: TGTGCCAGCAGTGAAATAGGGGGAGGGACTGAAGCTTTCTTT
CDR3 protein: CASSEIGGGTEAFF
clone size: NA
D gene: NA
J gene: TRBJ1-1
V gene: TRBV6-1
CDR3 length: 14

CDR3 DNA: TGTGCCAGCAGCCACTACGGGAACACTGAAGCTTTCTTT
CDR3 protein: CASSHYGNTEAFF
clone size: NA
D gene: NA
J gene: TRBJ1-1
V gene: TRBV3-1/TRBV3-2
CDR3 length: 13

CDR3 DNA: TGTGCCAGCGGACCTCTAGCGGGAGGAATAGCTGAGCAGTTCTTC
CDR3 protein: CASGPLAGGIAEQFF
clone size: NA
D gene: TRBD2
J gene: TRBJ2-1
V gene: TRBV9
CDR3 length: 15

CDR3 DNA: TGTGCCAGCAGTGAATGGCAGGGGGCTGGCTACACCTTC
CDR3 protein: CASSEWQGAGYTF
clone size: NA
D gene: TRBD1
J gene: TRBJ1-2
V gene: TRBV2
CDR3 length: 13

CDR3 DNA: TGTGCCAGTAGTATAGTTTGGAGCTCTGGGGCCAACGTCCTGACTTTC
CDR3 protein: CASSIVWSSGANVLTF
clone size: NA
D gene: NA
J gene: TRBJ2-6
V gene: TRBV19
CDR3 length: 16

CDR3 DNA: TGTGCCAGCAGTCTCCCGGGCAGGGCTCGCTACACCTTC
CDR3 protein: CASSLPGRARYTF
clone size: NA
D gene: NA
J gene: TRBJ1-2
V gene: TRBV12-3/TRBV12-4
CDR3 length: 13

CDR3 DNA: TGTGCCACCAGCAGAGGTCGTACTGGGGCCAACGTCCTGACTTTC
CDR3 protein: CATSRGRTGANVLTF
clone size: NA
D gene: NA
J gene: TRBJ2-6
V gene: TRBV15
CDR3 length: 15

CDR3 DNA: TGTGCCAGCAGCCGGACCGGGACAGGGAGGCCAGATACGCAGTATTTT
CDR3 protein: CASSRTGTGRPDTQYF
clone size: NA
D gene: TRBD1
J gene: TRBJ2-3
V gene: TRBV14
CDR3 length: 16

CDR3 DNA: TGTGCCAGCAGCCCACGCCTAGCGGGAGTAGTTACCGGGGAGCTGTTTTTT
CDR3 protein: CASSPRLAGVVTGELFF
clone size: NA
D gene: TRBD2
J gene: TRBJ2-2
V gene: TRBV7-3
CDR3 length: 17

CDR3 DNA: TGTGCCAGCAGCTACCGAGCGGGGACCTACGAGCAGTACTTC
CDR3 protein: CASSYRAGTYEQYF
clone size: NA
D gene: TRBD2
J gene: TRBJ2-7
V gene: TRBV11-3
CDR3 length: 14

CDR3 DNA: TGTGCCAGCAGTGAAGCGCGGACAGGGGTCTATGGCTACACCTTC
CDR3 protein: CASSEARTGVYGYTF
clone size: NA
D gene: TRBD1
J gene: TRBJ1-2
V gene: TRBV6-1
CDR3 length: 15

CDR3 DNA: TGTGCCAGTGCAGCCGGGAGTCCGAATGAAAAACTGTTTTTT
CDR3 protein: CASAAGSPNEKLFF
clone size: NA
D gene: NA
J gene: TRBJ1-4
V gene: TRBV19
CDR3 length: 14

CDR3 DNA: TGTGCCAGCAGTCACGACAGGGGTGTAGGTGCTGAAGCTTTCTTT
CDR3 protein: CASSHDRGVGAEAFF
clone size: NA
D gene: TRBD1
J gene: TRBJ1-1
V gene: TRBV28
CDR3 length: 15

CDR3 DNA: TGTGCCAGCAGCTTGGGCAGGGATCAGCCCCAGCATTTT
CDR3 protein: CASSLGRDQPQHF
clone size: few
D gene: NA
J gene: TRBJ1-5
V gene: TRBV5-8
CDR3 length: 13

CDR3 DNA: TGTGCCAGCAGCTTGGCAGGGGATGTTGCCGGGGAGCTGTTTTTT
CDR3 protein: CASSLAGDVAGELFF
clone size: NA
D gene: NA
J gene: TRBJ2-2
V gene: TRBV5-5
CDR3 length: 15

CDR3 DNA: TGTGCCAGTAGTATCCTAAATCAGCCCCAGCATTTT
CDR3 protein: CASSILNQPQHF
clone size: NA
D gene: NA
J gene: TRBJ1-5
V gene: TRBV19
CDR3 length: 12

CDR3 DNA: TGTGCCAGCAGCTTGGAGGACAGGGAATATGGCTACACCTTC
CDR3 protein: CASSLEDREYGYTF
clone size: NA
D gene: TRBD1
J gene: TRBJ1-2
V gene: TRBV5-4
CDR3 length: 14

CDR3 DNA: TGTGCCAGCAGCAAAGTTCAGTACAGAGGGTCACCCCTCCACTTT
CDR3 protein: CASSKVQYRGSPLHF
clone size: NA
D gene: NA
J gene: TRBJ1-6
V gene: TRBV21-1
CDR3 length: 15

CDR3 DNA: TGTGCCAGCAGCTTACAGGTTATCTCCTACAATGAGCAGTTCTTC
CDR3 protein: CASSLQVISYNEQFF
clone size: once
D gene: NA
J gene: TRBJ2-1
V gene: TRBV11-2
CDR3 length: 15

CDR3 DNA: TGCGCCAGCAGCCAAGATTGGGACAGGGTCTACAATGAGCAGTTCTTC
CDR3 protein: CASSQDWDRVYNEQFF
clone size: NA
D gene: TRBD1
J gene: TRBJ2-1
V gene: TRBV4-3
CDR3 length: 16

CDR3 DNA: TGTGCCAGCAGCCCCTCGGCGGGAGAGACCCAGTACTTC
CDR3 protein: CASSPSAGETQYF
clone size: NA
D gene: NA
J gene: TRBJ2-5
V gene: TRBV9
CDR3 length: 13

CDR3 DNA: TGTGCCAGCAACCCCGGGGGACTAGCGGGAGTAAATGAGCAGTTCTTC
CDR3 protein: CASNPGGLAGVNEQFF
clone size: few
D gene: TRBD2
J gene: TRBJ2-1
V gene: TRBV5-4
CDR3 length: 16

CDR3 DNA: TGTGCCAGCAGCTTAAATTCGGCAGGCAACACCGGGGAGCTGTTTTTT
CDR3 protein: CASSLNSAGNTGELFF
clone size: NA
D gene: NA
J gene: TRBJ2-2
V gene: TRBV7-3
CDR3 length: 16

CDR3 DNA: TGTGCCAGCAGAATTCAACAGGGGGCGCATGGCTACACCTTC
CDR3 protein: CASRIQQGAHGYTF
clone size: few
D gene: TRBD1
J gene: TRBJ1-2
V gene: TRBV28
CDR3 length: 14

CDR3 DNA: TGTGCCAGTGGGGTTTTGGGAGGGGAAGCTTTCTTT
CDR3 protein: CASGVLGGEAFF
clone size: NA
D gene: NA
J gene: TRBJ1-1
V gene: TRBV19
CDR3 length: 12

CDR3 DNA: TGTGCCAGCAGTCAAGCCGGGTCGACTGAGCAGTTCTTC
CDR3 protein: CASSQAGSTEQFF
clone size: NA
D gene: NA
J gene: TRBJ2-1
V gene: TRBV12-3/TRBV12-4
CDR3 length: 13

CDR3 DNA: TGTGCCAGCAGGCGGGACAGGCAAAGATCCTACGAGCAGTACTTC
CDR3 protein: CASRRDRQRSYEQYF
clone size: NA
D gene: TRBD1
J gene: TRBJ2-7
V gene: TRBV28
CDR3 length: 15

CDR3 DNA: TGCGCCAGCAGCCTCAGGGACAGCTCCTACAATGAGCAGTTCTTC
CDR3 protein: CASSLRDSSYNEQFF
clone size: NA
D gene: TRBD1
J gene: TRBJ2-1
V gene: TRBV5-1
CDR3 length: 15

CDR3 DNA: TGTGCCAGTACCCCGGTGGGAGGGGGCACAGATACGCAGTATTTT
CDR3 protein: CASTPVGGGTDTQYF
clone size: once
D gene: TRBD2
J gene: TRBJ2-3
V gene: TRBV19
CDR3 length: 15

CDR3 DNA: TGTGCCAGCAGGACGGGAGGACCCACAGATACGCAGTATTTT
CDR3 protein: CASRTGGPTDTQYF
clone size: NA
D gene: TRBD2
J gene: TRBJ2-3
V gene: TRBV27
CDR3 length: 14

CDR3 DNA: TGTGCCAGCAGTTACAGTACTAGCGGGAGGAATACAGATACGCAGTATTTT
CDR3 protein: CASSYSTSGRNTDTQYF
clone size: NA
D gene: TRBD2
J gene: TRBJ2-3
V gene: TRBV6-2/TRBV6-3
CDR3 length: 17

CDR3 DNA: TGTGCCAGTAGTATAGCAGGAACCGGGGAGCTGTTTTTT
CDR3 protein: CASSIAGTGELFF
clone size: NA
D gene: NA
J gene: TRBJ2-2
V gene: TRBV19
CDR3 length: 13

CDR3 DNA: TGTGCCAGCAGCAGAGTAACAGATACGCAGTATTTT
CDR3 protein: CASSRVTDTQYF
clone size: NA
D gene: NA
J gene: TRBJ2-3
V gene: TRBV9
CDR3 length: 12

CDR3 DNA: TGTGCCTGGGAGAGGACACCATCCTACGAGCAGTACTTC
CDR3 protein: CAWERTPSYEQYF
clone size: few
D gene: NA
J gene: TRBJ2-7
V gene: TRBV30
CDR3 length: 13

CDR3 DNA: TGTGCCAGCAGCTTAGAACAGGGGGAAGGCTACACCTTC
CDR3 protein: CASSLEQGEGYTF
clone size: NA
D gene: TRBD1
J gene: TRBJ1-2
V gene: TRBV7-9
CDR3 length: 13

CDR3 DNA: TGTGCCAGTAGTATAGTCAGCGGGGAGGACGAGCAGTACTTC
CDR3 protein: CASSIVSGEDEQYF
clone size: NA
D gene: TRBD2
J gene: TRBJ2-7
V gene: TRBV19
CDR3 length: 14

CDR3 DNA: TGTGCCAGCGCCGTCTATCTTAATGAGCAGTTCTTC
CDR3 protein: CASAVYLNEQFF
clone size: NA
D gene: NA
J gene: TRBJ2-1
V gene: TRBV27
CDR3 length: 12